The 30 T cell receptor beta chains below come from one sample, sequenced in a study of blood T cell repertoires in COVID-19. Generated by immunoSEQ multiplex PCR, the TCRdb table keeps only in-frame clones and is missing some. The sample records about 270,000 clones, 88% being singletons. Sequenced sample: PBMCs or T cells enriched from blood (not recorded which). The receptors stem from a woman under 40 who had recovered from COVID-19.

The genes are TRBV3-1 (or the pseudogene TRBV3-2) and TRBJ2-1; 8 bases match TRBD1. There are 16 residues in the CDR3. J gave up 8 bases and V 0 bases, and 9 bases lay outside the gene matches. Germline V gene data show CDR1 as LGHDT and CDR2 as YNNKEL (reference sequence). Here the CDR3 DNA reads TGTGCCAGCAGCCAAGAAGTTCAGGGGGCGCCATATGAGCAGTTCTTC. Translated, it gives CASSQEVQGAPYEQFF.

This clone was detected only a few times. This sequence joins TRBV27 and TRBJ2-7; 7 bases fit TRBD1. Losses at the gene ends were 6 bases for V and 2 bases for J; bases not matched to a gene: 7. Per germline, CDR1 MNHEY and CDR2 SMNVEV (reference sequence). The CDR3 spans 14 residues. CDR3 residues: CASRLRDSPYEQYF. The DNA for the CDR3 is TGTGCCAGCAGGCTAAGGGACAGCCCCTACGAGCAGTACTTC.

V and J are TRBV10-3 and TRBJ1-2; the match to TRBD1 covers 7 bases. The CDR3 has 14 residues. V shed 0 bases and J 7 bases; nucleotides not matched to a gene: 5. Germline CDR1 and CDR2: ENHRY and SYGVKD. This CDR3 reads CAISESTQGGGYTF. DNA of the CDR3: TGTGCCATCAGTGAGTCGACCCAGGGGGGTGGCTACACCTTC.

The CDR3: CASTQGAHGNGYTF. CDR3 coding DNA: TGTGCCAGCACCCAGGGGGCGCATGGGAATGGCTACACCTTC. The chain is built from TRBV28 and TRBJ1-2; the match to TRBD1 covers 8 bases. Trimming took 7 bases from V and 6 from J; bases not matched to a gene: 10. Per the germline V gene, CDR1 is MDHEN and CDR2 is SYDVKM. The CDR3 is 14 residues long.

This sequence joins TRBV27 and TRBJ1-1; D possibly corresponds to TRBD1 (6 bases). The CDR3 is made up of 17 amino acids. Germline V gives CDR1 MNHEY, CDR2 SMNVEV (reference sequence). V was trimmed by 1 base and J by 3 bases, leaving 18 bases between them. CDR3 in DNA: TGTGCCAGCAGTTTATATCTCGGCACAGGGTCTTACACTGAAGCTTTCTTT. Translated: CASSLYLGTGSYTEAFF.

V gene TRBV6-4 combines with J gene TRBJ1-2; D may be TRBD1 (6 bases). This CDR3 comprises 13 residues. Germline assignment: CDR1 MRHNA and CDR2 SNTAGT. Trimming cost V 1 base and J 8 bases, with 11 bases left between them. CDR3 nucleotide sequence: TGTGCCAGCAGTGACTTACAGGGAAAAGGCTACACCTTC. It yields the protein CASSDLQGKGYTF.

This sequence joins TRBV7-8 and TRBJ2-5; D unclear. The CDR3 runs 14 residues. Trimming removed 4 bases at V and 1 base at J, with 10 bases between. CDR1 SGHVS and CDR2 FQNEAQ come from the germline V gene. The DNA of the CDR3 is TGTGCCAGCAGCTCTGACACTGGCCAAGAGACCCAGTACTTC. Translated, it gives CASSSDTGQETQYF.

The chain carries TRBV27 and TRBJ1-2, with D uncertain. This CDR3 region has 13 residues. Trimming cost V 1 base and J 2 bases, with 5 bases left between them. From germline, CDR1 is MNHEY and CDR2 SMNVEV (reference sequence). The CDR3 region is CASSLYKNYGYTF. The DNA for the CDR3 is TGTGCCAGCAGTTTATACAAAAACTATGGCTACACCTTC.

The chain has TRBV11-3 and TRBJ2-1, with 10 nucleotides matching TRBD2. Germline lookup yields CDR1 SGHNT and CDR2 YENEEA. The CDR3 loop spans 14 amino acids. After removal of 4 bases from V and 4 bases from J, the junction contained 1 base not matched to a gene. CDR3 sequence reads: CASSYSGGYNEQFF. For the CDR3, the DNA is TGTGCCAGCAGCTATAGCGGGGGGTACAATGAGCAGTTCTTC.

This clone is a singleton in its sample. The chain links TRBV28 to TRBJ2-3, with D perhaps matching TRBD1 (5 bases). The CDR3 length is 18 residues. From germline, CDR1 is MDHEN and CDR2 SYDVKM. V shed 4 bases and J shed 0 bases, with 20 bases lying between them. The CDR3, as DNA: TGTGCCAGCAGTTCGCGAGCAGGGTCCTCCGCTAGCACAGATACGCAGTATTTT. Translated: CASSSRAGSSASTDTQYF. The variable domain in full, completed from reference TRBV28 and TRBJ2-3, reads DVKVTQSSRYLVKRTGEKVFLECVQDMDHENMFWYRQDPGLGLRLIYFSYDVKMKEKGDIPEGYSVSREKKERFSLILESASTNQTSMYLCASSSRAGSSASTDTQYFGPGTRLTVL.

The chain links TRBV4-1 to TRBJ1-2, with 7 bases lining up with TRBD1. With 2 bases clipped from V and 2 bases from J, the junction kept 2 bases outside the gene matches. CDR1 and CDR2 from the germline V gene are MGHRA and YSYEKL. The CDR3 runs 14 residues. CDR3 protein: CASSQKGANYGYTF. The CDR3 DNA follows: TGCGCCAGCAGCCAAAAGGGGGCCAACTATGGCTACACCTTC.

The chain links TRBV28 to TRBJ1-4; D may be TRBD1 (6 bases). CDR1 and CDR2 (germline): MDHEN, SYDVKM. V lost 3 bases, J lost 7 bases, and 15 bases lay in between. This CDR3 region has 15 residues. CDR3 bases: TGTGCCAGCAGTTTTCCACAGGGAGTAGTTGAAAAACTGTTTTTT. This codes for CASSFPQGVVEKLFF.

This clone has a single count. CDR3 coding DNA: TGTGCCAGCAGCTTTGCAGCGGGACTAGATCGAGATACGCAGTATTTT. It encodes CASSFAAGLDRDTQYF. V is TRBV5-4 and J is TRBJ2-3; TRBD2 matches 8 bases. The V and J ends lost 2 bases and 5 bases, in that order; junction bases with no gene match: 10. This CDR3 has 16 residues. CDR1 and CDR2 from the germline V gene are SGHNT and YYREEE (reference sequence).

The CDR3 protein is CASTPSTRQGLDYGYTF. CDR3 bases: TGTGCCAGCACCCCCTCGACAAGACAGGGGTTGGACTATGGCTACACCTTC. The rearrangement links TRBV7-8 to TRBJ1-2; 8 bases match TRBD1. Germline CDR1 and CDR2: SGHVS and FQNEAQ. V lost 7 bases to trimming and J lost 3 bases; unmatched junction nucleotides: 16. The CDR3 runs 17 residues.

The V and J genes are TRBV9 and TRBJ2-7; 7 positions agree with TRBD1. This CDR3 has 13 residues. The V segment lost 2 bases and the J segment 5 bases; nucleotides outside the gene matches: 4. Germline V gene lookup returns CDR1 SGDLS and CDR2 YYNGEE. For the CDR3, the DNA is TGTGCCAGCAGCGTGGGGACAGAGCACGAGCAGTACTTC. Translating it yields CASSVGTEHEQYF.

The chain employs TRBV10-3 and TRBJ2-7; 11 bases align to TRBD2. CDR1 and CDR2 from the germline V gene are ENHRY and SYGVKD. The CDR3 is 16 residues long. V lost 5 bases to trimming and J lost 7 bases; unmatched junction nucleotides: 13. The CDR3 DNA reads as TGTGCCATCAGTTCCGGGACTAGCGGCGCCGTGGGGGAGCAGTACTTC. Its protein is CAISSGTSGAVGEQYF.

The chain recombines TRBV30 with TRBJ1-2, with D perhaps matching TRBD1 (6 bases). Germline lookup yields CDR1 GTSNPN and CDR2 SVGIG (reference sequence). This CDR3 spans 12 amino acids. V dropped 5 bases and J dropped 4 bases, with 11 bases sitting between them. The CDR3 DNA follows: TGTGCCTGGGAGGACAGTGCCTATGGCTACACCTTC. Translated: CAWEDSAYGYTF.

The chain has TRBV27 and TRBJ1-5, with D unclear. CDR1 is MNHEY, CDR2 SMNVEV, per germline (reference sequence). Trimming took off 5 bases at V and 1 base at J, with 15 bases between the two ends. The CDR3 extends over 16 amino acids. In nucleotides, the CDR3 is TGTGCCAGCAGTCCCTTATCCGACGGGAGCAATCAGCCCCAGCATTTT. Translation: CASSPLSDGSNQPQHF.

The chain joins TRBV12-3 or TRBV12-4 to TRBJ1-4; the D is unclear. This CDR3 contains 13 residues. Trimming took 8 bases from V and 4 from J, leaving 11 bases between them. Here the CDR3 reads CASCGYHNEKLFF. The CDR3 DNA reads TGTGCCAGCTGCGGCTACCATAATGAAAAACTGTTTTTT.

This clone was found once. The chain couples TRBV6-2 or TRBV6-3 to TRBJ1-2; unclear D gene. The CDR3 covers 14 residues. V lost 3 bases and J lost 6, with 14 bases in between. Germline assignment: CDR1 MNHEY and CDR2 SVGEGT. In nucleotides, the CDR3 is TGTGCCAGCAGTTATGGGGTGGGGAGGCATGGCTACACCTTC. Translating it yields CASSYGVGRHGYTF.

This clone was seen more than once but under ten times. The chain carries TRBV15 and TRBJ1-5; D is uncertain. Trimming took 0 bases from V and 1 from J, leaving 7 bases between them. Germline loops: CDR1 LNHNV, CDR2 YYDKDF (reference sequence). This CDR3 has 15 amino acids. This chain's CDR3 is CATSRDVQSNQPQHF. The DNA for the CDR3 is TGTGCCACCAGCAGAGATGTTCAGAGCAATCAGCCCCAGCATTTT.

This rearrangement joins TRBV7-9 to TRBJ2-1, with a possible D match to TRBD2 (6 bases). V lost 4 bases, J lost 2 bases, and 12 bases lay in between. The CDR3 extends over 15 amino acids. Looked up from germline, CDR1 is SEHNR and CDR2 is FQNEAQ (reference sequence). The chain's CDR3 is CASSWTILAYNEQFF. For the CDR3, the DNA is TGTGCCAGCAGCTGGACTATTTTGGCCTACAATGAGCAGTTCTTC.

A single count supports this clone. The V gene is TRBV28, the J gene TRBJ2-3; D gene uncertain. Between the trimmed V and J ends, which lost 3 bases and 0 bases, there was a span of 16 bases. Per the germline V gene, CDR1 is MDHEN and CDR2 is SYDVKM. The CDR3 is 17 amino acids. CDR3 protein: CASSFPRQAPSTDTQYF. Here the CDR3 DNA reads TGTGCCAGCAGTTTCCCCAGGCAGGCACCTAGCACAGATACGCAGTATTTT.

This chain links TRBV30 with TRBJ1-3; no firm D call. The V and J ends lost 6 bases and 2 bases respectively, with 5 bases between them. This CDR3 is built from 11 residues. Germline CDR1 and CDR2: GTSNPN and SVGIG (reference sequence). In DNA form, the CDR3 reads TGTGCCTGCCATGCTGGAAACACCATATATTTT. Translated: CACHAGNTIYF.

The J gene is TRBJ1-2, the V gene TRBV7-9, with 12 bases fitting TRBD1. This CDR3 contains 17 residues. CDR1 SEHNR and CDR2 FQNEAQ come from the germline V gene (reference sequence). The ends lost 4 bases at V and 7 bases at J; junction bases unmatched: 13. DNA of the CDR3: TGTGCCAGCAGCTCGTTTTCCCGGGACAGGGGGCGGAGTGGCTACACCTTC. Protein product: CASSSFSRDRGRSGYTF.

J is TRBJ1-2 and V is TRBV7-2, with 8 nucleotides matching TRBD1. Losses at the gene ends were 1 base for V and 3 bases for J; bases not matched to a gene: 10. Germline V gene sequence: CDR1 SGHTA, CDR2 FQGNSA. This CDR3 comprises 17 residues. Here the CDR3 DNA reads TGTGCCAGCAGCTTAGTCATCAGCAGGGGGCGCGACTATGGCTACACCTTC. Encoded protein: CASSLVISRGRDYGYTF.

This sequence joins TRBV10-3 and TRBJ1-2; D not resolved. The V end lost 2 bases, the J end lost 8 bases, and 15 bases lay between the germline ends. The germline gives CDR1 ENHRY, CDR2 SYGVKD. The CDR3 has 14 residues. For the CDR3, the DNA is TGTGCCATCAGTGAGGGGAGGGAATCATGGGGCTACACCTTC. It specifies CAISEGRESWGYTF.

V is TRBV9 and J is TRBJ2-7; TRBD1 agrees at 9 bases. Germline V gene data show CDR1 as SGDLS and CDR2 as YYNGEE. Trimming cost V 3 bases and J 5 bases; bases outside gene matches: 9. The CDR3 is 15 amino acids. The CDR3 sequence is CASSAPDRGSNEQYF. CDR3 sequence (DNA): TGTGCCAGCAGCGCCCCTGACAGGGGGTCGAACGAGCAGTACTTC.

The gene calls are TRBV6-5 and TRBJ2-7, with D perhaps TRBD2 (6 bases). The germline V gene encodes CDR1 MNHEY and CDR2 SVGAGI. V was clipped by 4 bases and J by 2 bases, with 15 bases between them. This CDR3 has 15 residues. The CDR3 loop reads CASSSSRGGTYEQYF. As DNA, the CDR3 is TGTGCCAGCAGTTCCTCTCGTGGAGGGACCTACGAGCAGTACTTC.

In this sample, this clone turned up once. The chain couples TRBV7-9 to TRBJ1-1; TRBD1 might be the D (5 bases). The CDR3 totals 13 residues. Germline CDR1 is SEHNR and CDR2 is FQNEAQ (reference sequence). V lost 3 bases, J lost 5 bases, and 10 bases lay in between. The CDR3 sequence: CASSLPGRTEAFF. The CDR3 DNA reads TGTGCCAGCAGCTTGCCAGGGAGGACTGAAGCTTTCTTT.